This entry is about one TCR beta chain. Its antigen remains unidentified. The data originate from a study of blood T cells in healthy people across ages. Overall study results and limits: What prevented conclusive comparison of naive and antigen-experienced cells was that PBMCs were unsorted. Both naive CD4+ cell counts and diversity were greater in long-lived donors than in aged donors.

J gave up 2 bases and V 6 bases, and 7 bases lay outside the gene matches. The CDR3 is 14 amino acids. Germline CDR1 DFQATT, CDR2 SNEGSKA (reference sequence). PCR was performed a second time for about 7 to 12 cycles using a sample-barcoded 5' primer and a J-beta primer mix. Each cDNA molecule, via a template-switch adaptor with 12 random nucleotides, was tagged. From the 5' RACE reads, TCRdb called clonotypes with MiXCR, one entry per CDR3 protein. The sample lists about 1.5 million distinct CDR3 sequences, roughly 43% occurring once. Investigators took 8 to 10 milliliters of peripheral blood from every donor.

This TCR came from a woman under 30 in good health. This chain joins TRBV20-1 and TRBJ2-7; 10 bases match TRBD2. Sequenced material: blood. CDR3 in DNA: TGCAGTGCCCCAGAACTAGCGGGACCCTACGAGCAGTACTTC. Protein product: CSAPELAGPYEQYF.